A selection of T cell receptor beta chains follows, all from one sample in a study of T-cell memory formation after mild COVID-19. TCRdb fed the 5' RACE reads into MiXCR, producing one record per CDR3 protein. The table shows 400,000 or so distinct CDR3 sequences, with 20% occurring only once. The sample was PBMCs or a T cell subset sorted from them (not recorded which). Every receptor here comes from an adult woman who had mild COVID-19 (a few samples of this study predate the infection). Cell type and time point are not known. Each CDR3 is given with its conserved first and last residue. Each record gives: J gene, V gene, CDR3 length, CDR3 protein.

>TRBJ2-7|TRBV28|12
CASRSSVWEQYF
>TRBJ1-3|TRBV7-8|14
CASSLGARGDTIYF
>TRBJ2-1|TRBV20-1|13
CSARDTSQGEQFF
>TRBJ2-7|TRBV5-1|15
CASSPRQGTSYEQYF
>TRBJ1-1|TRBV14|13
CASSRGRNTEAFF
>TRBJ2-7|TRBV12-3/TRBV12-4|14
CASCVSVHSYEQYF
>TRBJ2-7|TRBV7-2|15
CASSLTASGIGEQYF
>TRBJ1-2|TRBV7-3|14
CASSKGAQDYGYTF
>TRBJ2-1|TRBV7-8|15
CASSPWIHLVNEQFF
>TRBJ2-5|TRBV9|14
CASSVDGGGVPQYF
>TRBJ2-1|TRBV3-1|12
CASSHWGREQFF
>TRBJ2-1|TRBV6-6|15
CASSYSTSGSGKQFF
>TRBJ2-4|TRBV20-1|12
CSARFWTGGAAF
>TRBJ2-3|TRBV5-1|14
CASSVSAGPDTQYF
>TRBJ2-7|TRBV12-3/TRBV12-4|14
CASSIRQGGYEQYF
>-|TRBV12-3/TRBV12-4|13
CASSFQKSNEQFF
>TRBJ1-1|TRBV6-1|11
CASLRYTEAFF
>TRBJ2-7|TRBV20-1|15
CSARVTGTGQAEQYF
>TRBJ1-1|TRBV19|14
CASSIAGARTEAFF
>TRBJ2-1|TRBV5-1|14
CASSKSGGPSEQFF
>TRBJ1-5|TRBV4-3|20
CASSQDGRTGRWNSNQPQHF
>TRBJ2-1|TRBV7-9|16
CASSPLPGQGDNEQFF
>TRBJ1-5|TRBV5-1|14
CASSPFTGSQPQHF
>TRBJ2-2|TRBV18|15
CASSPQGALSGELFF
>TRBJ2-6|TRBV3-1|15
CASSQRTGGTNVLTF
>TRBJ2-6|TRBV12-3/TRBV12-4|14
CASRTTTGANVLTF
>TRBJ2-2|TRBV7-3|17
CASSFAAVRGGPGELFF
>TRBJ1-1|TRBV6-1|14
CASMDPTMNTEAFF
>TRBJ2-1|TRBV7-9|16
CASSSIRGRVWNEQFF
>TRBJ1-4|TRBV24-1|17
CATSETGTGIANEKLFF
>TRBJ2-1|TRBV24-1|16
CATSDLEGGPRDEQFF
>TRBJ2-7|TRBV15|15
CATSPGTGTSYEQYF
>TRBJ1-2|TRBV7-3|14
CASSLTGGGAGYTF
>TRBJ1-1|TRBV5-1|16
CASSLDTGVMNTEAFF
>TRBJ2-1|TRBV7-6|17
CASSPPGAGVAYNEQFF